The sequence of this T cell receptor beta chain was determined in a study of shared clonotypes between healthy human individuals. Study context: Used for every donor were three CD4 naive, three CD4 memory, two CD8 naive and one CD8 memory plate.

Source study methods: Junction-only immunoSEQ sequences carried no quality scores, so filtering differed. Profiling relied on immunoSEQ multiplex PCR, and the TCRdb table lists in-frame clones only, not all of them. V and J calls and clone size are copied from that table; D and trimming were computed from the DNA. The sample includes some 2.1 million clones, approximately 95% of them seen just once. Recent vaccinations or acute infections were absent in the healthy HIV-negative adult donors. The CDR3 runs to 15 residues. Losses at the gene ends were 4 bases for V and 0 bases for J; bases not matched to a gene: 2. Germline lookup yields CDR1 SGHTA and CDR2 FQGNSA.

Sequencing used naive CD4+ T cells sorted from blood. The subset denotes: CD45RA+ positively selected. The sequence was collected from a young man in good health. V gene TRBV7-2 combines with J gene TRBJ1-5, with 8 bases fitting TRBD1. The CDR3 DNA is TGTGCCAGCAGCTCTCAGGGGGCTAGCAATCAGCCCCAGCATTTT. Translating it yields CASSSQGASNQPQHF.